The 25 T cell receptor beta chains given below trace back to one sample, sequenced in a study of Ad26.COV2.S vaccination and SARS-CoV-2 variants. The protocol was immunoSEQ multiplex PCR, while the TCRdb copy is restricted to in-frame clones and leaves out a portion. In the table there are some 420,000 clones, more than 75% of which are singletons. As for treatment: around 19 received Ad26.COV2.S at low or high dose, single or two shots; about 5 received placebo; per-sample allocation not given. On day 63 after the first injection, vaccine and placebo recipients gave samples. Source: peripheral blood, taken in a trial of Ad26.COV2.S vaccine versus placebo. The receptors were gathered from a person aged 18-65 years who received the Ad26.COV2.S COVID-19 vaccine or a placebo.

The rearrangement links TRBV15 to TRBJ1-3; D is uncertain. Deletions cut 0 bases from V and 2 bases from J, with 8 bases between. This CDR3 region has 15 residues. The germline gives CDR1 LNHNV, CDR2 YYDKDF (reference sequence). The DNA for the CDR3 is TGTGCCACCAGCAGAGATCCGGGTCCTGGAAACACCATATATTTT. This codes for CATSRDPGPGNTIYF. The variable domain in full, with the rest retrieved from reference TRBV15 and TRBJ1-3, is DAMVIQNPRYQVTQFGKPVTLSCSQTLNHNVMYWYQQKSSQAPKLLFHYYDKDFNNEADTPDNFQSRRPNTSFCFLDIRSPGLGDTAMYLCATSRDPGPGNTIYFGEGSWLTVV.

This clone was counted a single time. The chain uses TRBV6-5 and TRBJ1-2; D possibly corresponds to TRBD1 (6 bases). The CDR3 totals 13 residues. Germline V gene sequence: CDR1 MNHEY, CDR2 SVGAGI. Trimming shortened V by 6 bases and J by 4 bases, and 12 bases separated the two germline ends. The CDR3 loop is CASRLTGFYGYTF. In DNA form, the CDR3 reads TGTGCCAGCAGGCTAACAGGGTTCTATGGCTACACCTTC.

The DNA of the CDR3 is TGTGCCAGCAGTACAACCAACAGGGGGTCTGGAAACACCATATATTTT. Translation: CASSTTNRGSGNTIYF. The chain employs TRBV28 and TRBJ1-3; 8 bases match TRBD1. This CDR3 spans 16 amino acids. Trimming took 5 bases from V and 1 from J; bases not matched to a gene: 7. Germline V gene sequence: CDR1 MDHEN, CDR2 SYDVKM.

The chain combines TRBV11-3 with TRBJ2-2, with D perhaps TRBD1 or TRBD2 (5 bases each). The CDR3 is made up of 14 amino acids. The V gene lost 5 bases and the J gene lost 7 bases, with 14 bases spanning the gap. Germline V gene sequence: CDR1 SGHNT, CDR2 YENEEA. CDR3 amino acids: CASSPSGLIGELFF. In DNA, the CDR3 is TGTGCCAGCAGCCCCTCGGGGCTCATCGGGGAGCTGTTTTTT.

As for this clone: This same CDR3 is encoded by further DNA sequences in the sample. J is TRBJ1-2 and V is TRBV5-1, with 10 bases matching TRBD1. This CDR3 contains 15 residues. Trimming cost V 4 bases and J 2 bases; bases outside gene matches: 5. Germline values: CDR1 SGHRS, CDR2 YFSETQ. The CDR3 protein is CASSPPGQGNYGYTF. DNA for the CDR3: TGCGCCAGCAGCCCCCCGGGACAGGGGAACTATGGCTACACCTTC.

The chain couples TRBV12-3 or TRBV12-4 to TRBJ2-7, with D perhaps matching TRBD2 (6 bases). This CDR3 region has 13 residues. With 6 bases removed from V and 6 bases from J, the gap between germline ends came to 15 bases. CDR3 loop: CASSPRGLTEQYF. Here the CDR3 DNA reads TGTGCCAGCAGCCCCCGGGGGTTGACCGAGCAGTACTTC.

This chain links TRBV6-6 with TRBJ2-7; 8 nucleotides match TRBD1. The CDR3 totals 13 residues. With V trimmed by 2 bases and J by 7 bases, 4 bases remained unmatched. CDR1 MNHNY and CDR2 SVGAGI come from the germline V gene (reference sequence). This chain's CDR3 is CASSYLDRGEQYF. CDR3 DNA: TGTGCCAGCAGTTACCTCGACAGGGGAGAGCAGTACTTC.

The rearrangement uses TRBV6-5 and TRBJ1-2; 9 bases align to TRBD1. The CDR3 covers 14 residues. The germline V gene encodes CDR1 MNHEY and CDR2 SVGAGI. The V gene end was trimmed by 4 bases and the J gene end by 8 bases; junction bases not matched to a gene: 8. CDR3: CASSSRTGVVGYTF. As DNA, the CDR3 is TGTGCCAGCAGTTCGAGGACAGGGGTGGTCGGCTACACCTTC.

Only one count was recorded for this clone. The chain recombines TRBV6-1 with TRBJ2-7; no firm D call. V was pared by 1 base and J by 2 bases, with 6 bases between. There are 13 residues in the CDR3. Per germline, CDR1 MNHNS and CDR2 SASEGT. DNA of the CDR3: TGTGCCAGCAGTGAAGTGCGAGCCTACGAGCAGTACTTC. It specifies CASSEVRAYEQYF.

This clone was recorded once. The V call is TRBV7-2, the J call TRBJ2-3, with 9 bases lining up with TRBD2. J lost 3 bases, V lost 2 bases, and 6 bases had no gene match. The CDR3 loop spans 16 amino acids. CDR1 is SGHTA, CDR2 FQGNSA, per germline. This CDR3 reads CASSLSLAGVTDTQYF. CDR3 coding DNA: TGTGCCAGCAGCTTAAGTTTAGCGGGGGTTACAGATACGCAGTATTTT.

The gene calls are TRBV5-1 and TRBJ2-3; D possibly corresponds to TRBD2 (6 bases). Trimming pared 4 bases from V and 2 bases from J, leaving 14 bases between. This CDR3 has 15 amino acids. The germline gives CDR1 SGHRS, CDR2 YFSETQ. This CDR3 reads CASSRDSPFTDTQYF. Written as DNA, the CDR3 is TGCGCCAGCAGCAGGGACTCTCCGTTCACAGATACGCAGTATTTT.

CDR3 nucleotides: TGCGCCAGCAGCGCGGGGTTGGGGTTAGCGGGGGAGACCCAGTACTTC. Encoded protein: CASSAGLGLAGETQYF. The chain carries TRBV5-1 and TRBJ2-5, with 8 positions matching TRBD2. This CDR3 is 16 amino acids long. The trim removed 4 bases at V and 5 bases at J, leaving 13 bases unmatched. Germline V CDR1 and CDR2: SGHRS, YFSETQ. The full variable domain, in which reference TRBV5-1 and TRBJ2-5 provide the parts outside the CDR3, is KAGVTQTPRYLIKTRGQQVTLSCSPISGHRSVSWYQQTPGQGLQFLFEYFSETQRNKGNFPGRFSGRQFSNSRSEMNVSTLELGDSALYLCASSAGLGLAGETQYFGPGTRLLVL.

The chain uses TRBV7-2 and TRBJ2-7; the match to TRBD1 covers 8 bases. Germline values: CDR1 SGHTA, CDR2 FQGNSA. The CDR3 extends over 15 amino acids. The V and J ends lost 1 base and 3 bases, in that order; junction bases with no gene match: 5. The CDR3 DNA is TGTGCCAGCAGCTTAGGGCAGGGGGCAATCTACGAGCAGTACTTC. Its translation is CASSLGQGAIYEQYF.

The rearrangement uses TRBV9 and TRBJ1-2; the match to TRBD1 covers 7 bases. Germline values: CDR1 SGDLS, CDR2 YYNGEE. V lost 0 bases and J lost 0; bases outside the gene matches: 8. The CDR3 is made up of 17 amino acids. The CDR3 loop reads CASSVGAGGSANYGYTF. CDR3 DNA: TGTGCCAGCAGCGTAGGGGCAGGGGGGTCAGCTAACTATGGCTACACCTTC.

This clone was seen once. The CDR3 sequence: CASRATGDVTEAFF. The CDR3 DNA reads as TGTGCCAGCAGGGCGACAGGGGATGTCACTGAAGCTTTCTTT. The chain couples TRBV7-2 to TRBJ1-1; the match to TRBD1 covers 8 bases. The V gene end was trimmed by 6 bases and the J gene end by 4 bases; junction bases not matched to a gene: 7. There are 14 residues in the CDR3. From germline, CDR1 is SGHTA and CDR2 FQGNSA.

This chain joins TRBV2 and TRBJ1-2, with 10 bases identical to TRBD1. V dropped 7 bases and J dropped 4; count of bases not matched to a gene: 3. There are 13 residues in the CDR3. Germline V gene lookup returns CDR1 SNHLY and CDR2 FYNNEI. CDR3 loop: CASKGQGTYGYTF. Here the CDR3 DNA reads TGTGCCAGCAAGGGACAGGGGACCTATGGCTACACCTTC.

DNA for the CDR3: TGTGCCTGGAGAGCAGTAAGGGGGACCACCGGGGAGCTGTTTTTT. This encodes CAWRAVRGTTGELFF. The chain recombines TRBV30 with TRBJ2-2, with D possibly TRBD1 on 6 matching bases. The CDR3 covers 15 residues. V shed 3 bases and J shed 4 bases, with 15 bases lying between them. From germline, CDR1 is GTSNPN and CDR2 SVGIG (reference sequence).

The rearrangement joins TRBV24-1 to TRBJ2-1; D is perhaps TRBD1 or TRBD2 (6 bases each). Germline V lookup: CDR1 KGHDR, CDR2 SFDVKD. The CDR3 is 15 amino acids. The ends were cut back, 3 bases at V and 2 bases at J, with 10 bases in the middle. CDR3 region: CATSDGGRAYNEQFF. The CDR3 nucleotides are TGTGCCACCAGTGATGGGGGGCGCGCCTACAATGAGCAGTTCTTC.

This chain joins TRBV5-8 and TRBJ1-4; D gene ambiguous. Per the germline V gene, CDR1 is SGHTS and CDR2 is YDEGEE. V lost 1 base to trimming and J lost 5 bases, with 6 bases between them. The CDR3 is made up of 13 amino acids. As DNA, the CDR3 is TGTGCCAGCAGCTTGAACGGGAATGAAAAACTGTTTTTT. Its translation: CASSLNGNEKLFF. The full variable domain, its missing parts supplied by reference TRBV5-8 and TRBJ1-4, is EAGVTQSPTHLIKTRGQQATLRCSPISGHTSVYWYQQALGLGLQFLLWYDEGEERNRGNFPPRFSGRQFPNYSSELNVNALELEDSALYLCASSLNGNEKLFFGSGTQLSVL.

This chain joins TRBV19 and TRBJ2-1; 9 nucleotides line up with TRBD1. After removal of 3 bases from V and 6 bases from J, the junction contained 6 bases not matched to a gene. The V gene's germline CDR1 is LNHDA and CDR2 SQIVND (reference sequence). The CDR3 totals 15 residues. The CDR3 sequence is CASSIVDRGINEQFF. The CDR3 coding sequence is TGTGCCAGTAGTATCGTGGACAGGGGTATCAATGAGCAGTTCTTC.

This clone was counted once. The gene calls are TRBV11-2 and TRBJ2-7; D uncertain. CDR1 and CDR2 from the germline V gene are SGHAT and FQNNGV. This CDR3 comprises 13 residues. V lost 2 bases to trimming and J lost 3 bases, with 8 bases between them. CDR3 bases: TGTGCCAGCAGCTTAAGTGGGCACTACGAGCAGTACTTC. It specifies CASSLSGHYEQYF.

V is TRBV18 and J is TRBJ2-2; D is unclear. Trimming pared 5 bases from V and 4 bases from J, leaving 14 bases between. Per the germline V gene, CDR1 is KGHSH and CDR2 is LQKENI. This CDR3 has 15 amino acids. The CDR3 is CASSAQEFGTGELFF. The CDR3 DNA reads TGTGCCAGCTCAGCGCAGGAGTTCGGCACCGGGGAGCTGTTTTTT.

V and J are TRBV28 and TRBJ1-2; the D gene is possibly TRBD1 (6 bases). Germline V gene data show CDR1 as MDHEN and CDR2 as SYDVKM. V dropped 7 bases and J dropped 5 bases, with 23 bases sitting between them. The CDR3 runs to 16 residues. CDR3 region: CASILGGQATGYGYTF. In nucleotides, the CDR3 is TGTGCCAGCATCCTAGGGGGGCAGGCCACTGGATATGGCTACACCTTC.

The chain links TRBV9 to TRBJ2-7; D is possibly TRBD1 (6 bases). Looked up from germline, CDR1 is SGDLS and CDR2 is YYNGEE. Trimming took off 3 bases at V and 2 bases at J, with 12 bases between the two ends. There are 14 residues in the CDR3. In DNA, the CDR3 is TGTGCCAGCAGCGGTGACAGGAGTCCCTACGAGCAGTACTTC. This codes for CASSGDRSPYEQYF.

In DNA form, the CDR3 reads TGTGCCTGGAGTAACCGGGGGGGCCTGGATGAGCAGTTCTTC. Translated, it gives CAWSNRGGLDEQFF. The chain is built from TRBV30 and TRBJ2-1; 8 positions agree with TRBD2. CDR3 length: 14 amino acids. Per germline, CDR1 GTSNPN and CDR2 SVGIG (reference sequence). Unmatched junction bases numbered 8, after V lost 2 bases and J lost 8 bases. Complete variable domain (other parts from reference TRBV30 and TRBJ2-1): SQTIHQWPATLVQPVGSPLSLECTVEGTSNPNLYWYRQAAGRGLQLLFYSVGIGQISSEVPQNLSASRPQDRQFILSSKKLLLSDSGFYLCAWSNRGGLDEQFFGPGTRLTVL.